This T cell receptor beta chain derives from a study of blood T cell repertoires in COVID-19. A remark on this clone: The sample carries other DNA sequences with the same CDR3.

Original methodology: Estimates of nucleated cell counts were drawn from the amplification of reference gene primers. Clones were sequenced by immunoSEQ multiplex PCR, and TCRdb holds only the in-frame ones, with some missing. Clone size and V and J calls were adopted from that table, with D and trimming inferred from the DNA. The sample consists of about 110,000 clones, over 70% of them appearing once. The specimen sequenced was peripheral blood. This TCR was sampled from a woman aged 45-65 years with acute or convalescent COVID-19.

The CDR3 region has the DNA TGTGCCAGCAGCCCCACAGGGAACTATGGCTACACCTTC. Translating gives CASSPTGNYGYTF. This chain joins TRBV7-6 and TRBJ1-2, with D possibly being TRBD1 (6 bases). The CDR3 has 13 amino acids. Germline V lookup: CDR1 SGHVS, CDR2 FNYEAQ. The V gene lost 5 bases and the J gene lost 2 bases, with 9 bases spanning the gap.